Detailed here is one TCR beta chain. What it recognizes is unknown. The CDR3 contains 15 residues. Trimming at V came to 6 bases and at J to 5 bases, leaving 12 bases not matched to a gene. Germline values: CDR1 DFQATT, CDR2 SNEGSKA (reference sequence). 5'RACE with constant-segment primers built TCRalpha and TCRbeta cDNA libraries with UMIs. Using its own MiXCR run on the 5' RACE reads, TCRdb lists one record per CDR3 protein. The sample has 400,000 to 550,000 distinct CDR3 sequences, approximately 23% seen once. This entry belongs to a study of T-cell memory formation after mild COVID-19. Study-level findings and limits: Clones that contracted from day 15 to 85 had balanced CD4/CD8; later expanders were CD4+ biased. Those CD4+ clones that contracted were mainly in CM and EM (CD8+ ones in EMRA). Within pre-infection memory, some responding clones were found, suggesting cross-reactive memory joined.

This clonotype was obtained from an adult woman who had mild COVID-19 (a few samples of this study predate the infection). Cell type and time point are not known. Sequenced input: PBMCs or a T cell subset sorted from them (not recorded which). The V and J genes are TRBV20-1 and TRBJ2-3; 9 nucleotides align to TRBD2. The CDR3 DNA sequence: TGCAGTGCCAGCTCGGTAGCGGGGGTACGAGATACGCAGTATTTT. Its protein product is CSASSVAGVRDTQYF.